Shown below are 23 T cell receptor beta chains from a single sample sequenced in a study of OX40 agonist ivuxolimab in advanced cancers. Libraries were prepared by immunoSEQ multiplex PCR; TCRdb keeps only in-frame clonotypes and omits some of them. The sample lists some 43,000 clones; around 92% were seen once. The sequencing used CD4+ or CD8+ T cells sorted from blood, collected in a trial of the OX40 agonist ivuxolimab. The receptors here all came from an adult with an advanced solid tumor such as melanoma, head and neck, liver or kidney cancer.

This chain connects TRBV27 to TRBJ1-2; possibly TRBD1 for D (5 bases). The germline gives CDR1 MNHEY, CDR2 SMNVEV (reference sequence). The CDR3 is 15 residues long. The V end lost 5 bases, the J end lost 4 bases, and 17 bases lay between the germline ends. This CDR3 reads CASSGADARSYGYTF. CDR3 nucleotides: TGTGCCAGCAGTGGGGCGGACGCCCGGTCCTATGGCTACACCTTC.

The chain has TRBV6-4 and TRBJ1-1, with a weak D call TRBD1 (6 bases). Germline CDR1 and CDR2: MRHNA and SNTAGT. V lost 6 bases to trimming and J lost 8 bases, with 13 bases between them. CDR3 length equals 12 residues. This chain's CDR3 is CASSNRGGEAFF. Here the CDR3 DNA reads TGTGCCAGCAGCAATAGGGGGGGGGAAGCTTTCTTT.

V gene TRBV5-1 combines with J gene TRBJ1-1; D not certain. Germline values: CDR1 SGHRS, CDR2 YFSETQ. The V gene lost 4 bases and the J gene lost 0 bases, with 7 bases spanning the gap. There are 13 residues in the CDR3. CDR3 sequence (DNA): TGCGCCAGCAGCCTTACAGTGAACACTGAAGCTTTCTTT. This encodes CASSLTVNTEAFF.

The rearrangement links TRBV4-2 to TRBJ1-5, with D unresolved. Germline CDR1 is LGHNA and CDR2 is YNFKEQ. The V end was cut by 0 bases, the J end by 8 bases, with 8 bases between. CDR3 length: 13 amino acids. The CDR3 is CASSQEVFEPQHF. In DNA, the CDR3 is TGTGCCAGCAGCCAAGAGGTGTTTGAGCCCCAGCATTTT.

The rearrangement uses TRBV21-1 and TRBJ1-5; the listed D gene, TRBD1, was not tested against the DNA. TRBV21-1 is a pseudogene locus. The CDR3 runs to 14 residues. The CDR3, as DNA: TGTGCCAGCAGCAAAGGACAGAAAAATCAGCCCCAGCATTTT. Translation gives CASSKGQKNQPQHF.

CDR3 region: CASGPRLQETQYF. The CDR3 nucleotides are TGTGCTAGTGGGCCCCGGCTCCAAGAGACCCAGTACTTC. The chain is built from TRBV12-5 and TRBJ2-5, with D uncertain. This CDR3 spans 13 amino acids. Trimming stripped 6 bases from V and 1 base from J, with 9 bases between. Per germline, CDR1 LGHNT and CDR2 FRNRAP. Using reference TRBV12-5 and TRBJ2-5 for the parts outside the CDR3, the full variable domain is DARVTQTPRHKVTEMGQEVTMRCQPILGHNTVFWYRQTMMQGLELLAYFRNRAPLDDSGMPKDRFSAEMPDATLATLKIQPSEPRDSAVYFCASGPRLQETQYFGPGTRLLVL.

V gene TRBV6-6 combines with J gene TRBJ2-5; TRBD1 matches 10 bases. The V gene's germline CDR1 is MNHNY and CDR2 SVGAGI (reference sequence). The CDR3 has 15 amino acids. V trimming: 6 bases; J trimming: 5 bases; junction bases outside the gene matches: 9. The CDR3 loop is CASRPRDRGSETQYF. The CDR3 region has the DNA TGTGCCAGCAGACCCCGGGACAGGGGATCGGAGACCCAGTACTTC.

The CDR3 coding sequence is TGTGCCAGCAGCTTAGCCTCCGGGGGGGCGTTAACCCCCTACGAGCAGTACTTC. Protein sequence: CASSLASGGALTPYEQYF. The chain links TRBV7-6 to TRBJ2-7; TRBD2 agrees at 8 bases. V shed 0 bases, J shed 2 bases, and the junction held 12 bases outside the gene matches. Germline lookup yields CDR1 SGHVS and CDR2 FNYEAQ. The CDR3 is made up of 18 amino acids.

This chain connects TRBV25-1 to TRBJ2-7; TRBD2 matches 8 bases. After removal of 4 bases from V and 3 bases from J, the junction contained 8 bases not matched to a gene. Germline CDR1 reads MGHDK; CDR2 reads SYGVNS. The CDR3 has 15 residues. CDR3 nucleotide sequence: TGTGCCAGCAGTGGCCTACTAGCGGACGACTACGAGCAGTACTTC. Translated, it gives CASSGLLADDYEQYF.

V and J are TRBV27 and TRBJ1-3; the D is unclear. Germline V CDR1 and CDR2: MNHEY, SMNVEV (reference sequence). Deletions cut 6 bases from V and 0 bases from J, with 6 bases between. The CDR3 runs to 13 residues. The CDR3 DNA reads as TGTGCCAGCAGCCGGAGCTCTGGAAACACCATATATTTT. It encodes CASSRSSGNTIYF.

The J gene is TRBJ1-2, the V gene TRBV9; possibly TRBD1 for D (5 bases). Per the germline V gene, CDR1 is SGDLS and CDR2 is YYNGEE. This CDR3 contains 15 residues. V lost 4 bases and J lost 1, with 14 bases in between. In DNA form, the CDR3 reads TGTGCCAGCAGCCCACACCACAGGATTAACTATGGCTACACCTTC. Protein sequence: CASSPHHRINYGYTF.

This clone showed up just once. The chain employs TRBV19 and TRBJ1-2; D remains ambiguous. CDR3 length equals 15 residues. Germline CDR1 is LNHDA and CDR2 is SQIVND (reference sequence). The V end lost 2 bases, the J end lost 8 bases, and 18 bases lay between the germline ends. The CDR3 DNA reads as TGTGCCAGTAGTATACTCCTGGAAGGAGCGGGGGGCTACACCTTC. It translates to CASSILLEGAGGYTF.

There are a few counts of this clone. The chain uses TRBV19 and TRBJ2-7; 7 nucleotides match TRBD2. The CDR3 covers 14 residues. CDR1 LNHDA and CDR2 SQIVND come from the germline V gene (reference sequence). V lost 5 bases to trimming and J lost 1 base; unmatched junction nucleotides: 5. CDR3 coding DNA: TGTGCCAGTAGTCCCTACGGGGGGTCCTACGAGCAGTACTTC. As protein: CASSPYGGSYEQYF.

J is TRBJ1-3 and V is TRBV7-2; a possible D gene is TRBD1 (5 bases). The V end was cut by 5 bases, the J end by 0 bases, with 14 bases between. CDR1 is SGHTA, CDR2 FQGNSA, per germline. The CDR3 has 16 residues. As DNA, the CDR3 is TGTGCCAGCAGCAGTCGGCCGGGGGTCTCTGGAAACACCATATATTTT. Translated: CASSSRPGVSGNTIYF.

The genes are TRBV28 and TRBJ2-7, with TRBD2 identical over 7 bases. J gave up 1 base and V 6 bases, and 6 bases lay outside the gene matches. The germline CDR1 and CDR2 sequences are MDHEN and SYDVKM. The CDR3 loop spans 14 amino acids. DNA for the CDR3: TGTGCCAGCAGCGAGGCTAGCGGATCCTACGAGCAGTACTTC. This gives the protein CASSEASGSYEQYF.

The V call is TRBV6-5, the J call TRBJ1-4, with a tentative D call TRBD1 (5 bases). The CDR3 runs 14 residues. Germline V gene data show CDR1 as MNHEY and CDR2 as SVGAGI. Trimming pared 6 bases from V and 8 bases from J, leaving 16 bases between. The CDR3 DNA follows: TGTGCCAGCAGCTCCCCCAGGGCGGGAGAAAAACTGTTTTTT. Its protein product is CASSSPRAGEKLFF.

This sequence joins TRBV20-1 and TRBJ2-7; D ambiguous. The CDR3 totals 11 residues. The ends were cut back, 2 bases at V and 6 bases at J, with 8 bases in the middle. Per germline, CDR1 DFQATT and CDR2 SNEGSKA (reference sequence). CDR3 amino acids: CSARTAREQYF. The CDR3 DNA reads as TGCAGTGCTAGAACCGCGCGCGAGCAGTACTTC.

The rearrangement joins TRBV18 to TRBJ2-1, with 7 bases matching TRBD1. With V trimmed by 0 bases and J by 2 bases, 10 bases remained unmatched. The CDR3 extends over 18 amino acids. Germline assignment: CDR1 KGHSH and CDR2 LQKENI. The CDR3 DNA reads TGTGCCAGCTCACCACCGAGGGGTGACAGGGTCCCCTACAATGAGCAGTTCTTC. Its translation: CASSPPRGDRVPYNEQFF. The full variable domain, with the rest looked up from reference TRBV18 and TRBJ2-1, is NAGVMQNPRHLVRRRGQEARLRCSPMKGHSHVYWYRQLPEEGLKFMVYLQKENIIDESGMPKERFSAEFPKEGPSILRIQQVVRGDSAAYFCASSPPRGDRVPYNEQFFGPGTRLTVL.

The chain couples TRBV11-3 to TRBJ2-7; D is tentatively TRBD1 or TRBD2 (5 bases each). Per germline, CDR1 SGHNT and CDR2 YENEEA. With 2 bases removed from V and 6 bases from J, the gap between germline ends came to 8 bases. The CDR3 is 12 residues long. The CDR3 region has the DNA TGTGCCAGCAGCTTATCTGGGACCGAGCAGTACTTC. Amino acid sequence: CASSLSGTEQYF.

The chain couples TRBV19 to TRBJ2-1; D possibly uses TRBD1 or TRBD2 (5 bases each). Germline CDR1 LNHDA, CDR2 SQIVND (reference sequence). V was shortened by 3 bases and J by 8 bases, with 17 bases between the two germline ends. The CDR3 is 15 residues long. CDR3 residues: CASSITGLLGDEQFF. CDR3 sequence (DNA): TGTGCCAGTAGTATCACGGGGCTCCTGGGGGATGAGCAGTTCTTC.

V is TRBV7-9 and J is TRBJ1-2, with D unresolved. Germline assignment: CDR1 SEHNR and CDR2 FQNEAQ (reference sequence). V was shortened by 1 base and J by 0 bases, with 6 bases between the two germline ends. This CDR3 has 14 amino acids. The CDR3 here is CASSLGQTNYGYTF. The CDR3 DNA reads TGTGCCAGCAGCTTAGGCCAGACTAACTATGGCTACACCTTC.

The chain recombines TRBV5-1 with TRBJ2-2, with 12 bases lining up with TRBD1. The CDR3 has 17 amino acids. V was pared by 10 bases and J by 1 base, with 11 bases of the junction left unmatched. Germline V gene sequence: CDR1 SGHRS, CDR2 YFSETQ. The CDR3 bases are TGCGCCGGATTAGGGACAGGGGGCAAGAAGAACACCGGGGAGCTGTTTTTT. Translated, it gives CAGLGTGGKKNTGELFF.

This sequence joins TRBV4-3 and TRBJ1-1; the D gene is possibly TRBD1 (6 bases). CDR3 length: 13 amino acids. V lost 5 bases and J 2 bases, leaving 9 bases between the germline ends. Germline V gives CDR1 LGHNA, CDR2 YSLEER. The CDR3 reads CASSADRNTEAFF. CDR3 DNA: TGCGCCAGCAGCGCGGACAGAAACACTGAAGCTTTCTTT.